These 9 T cell receptor beta chains were sequenced from one sample in a study of HIV-infected patients and healthy controls. No cell fractionation was done, so the repertoire covers all unsorted peripheral blood T cells. About 550 ng RNA was reverse transcribed with alpha and beta constant-region primers. Each of the alpha and beta chains got its own library through chain-specific third strand synthesis with indices. MiXCR was run by TCRdb on the 5' RACE reads, yielding one entry per CDR3 protein. The sample carries approximately 7,000 distinct CDR3 sequences, about a tenth recorded once. The material was blood, obtained before antiretroviral therapy. The origin of the receptors is an adult with HIV infection.

About this clonotype: Given the absence of the conserved phenylalanine or tryptophan at the CDR3 end, a read error is likely. The DNA is omitted, as the CDR3 cannot be located on it reliably, and the CDR3 follows TCRdb's listing. V and J are TRBV7-2 and TRBJ2-7. Termini included, the CDR3 measures 12 amino acids. Germline V lookup: CDR1 SGHTA, CDR2 FQGNSA. CDR3 amino acids: CASSPYSYEQDC.

This clonotype was recorded many times. DNA for the CDR3: TGTGCCAGCAGTCACTACGAGCAGTACTTC. It encodes CASSHYEQYF. The gene calls are TRBV28 and TRBJ2-7; D unclear. Per the germline V gene, CDR1 is MDHEN and CDR2 is SYDVKM. Trimming pared 5 bases from V and 3 bases from J, leaving 2 bases between. CDR3 size: 10 residues. The whole variable domain, filled in from reference TRBV28 and TRBJ2-7, reads DVKVTQSSRYLVKRTGEKVFLECVQDMDHENMFWYRQDPGLGLRLIYFSYDVKMKEKGDIPEGYSVSREKKERFSLILESASTNQTSMYLCASSHYEQYFGPGTRLTVT.

By share, this clonotype ranks as medium-sized. The chain joins TRBV5-1 to TRBJ2-3, with TRBD2 matching 8 bases. The germline V gene encodes CDR1 SGHRS and CDR2 YFSETQ. This CDR3 is built from 16 residues. V shed 2 bases, J shed 4 bases, and the junction held 9 bases outside the gene matches. The CDR3 loop reads CASSFVFRGGPDTQYF. The CDR3 bases are TGCGCCAGCAGCTTTGTTTTCCGGGGGGGGCCAGATACGCAGTATTTT.

By proportion, this clonotype is medium-sized. V and J are TRBV6-5 and TRBJ2-1; no clear D. Trimming took off 0 bases at V and 4 bases at J, with 7 bases between the two ends. The germline V gene has CDR1 MNHEY and CDR2 SVGAGI. CDR3 length: 14 residues. The DNA for the CDR3 is TGTGCCAGCAGTTACTCGAACCAGTACAATGAGCAGTTCTTC. Protein product: CASSYSNQYNEQFF.

This clonotype is labeled medium-sized. This chain joins TRBV2 and TRBJ2-7; D may be TRBD1 (5 bases). The CDR3 sequence is 13 residues long. The V end lost 8 bases, the J end lost 3 bases, and 14 bases lay between the germline ends. Germline assignment: CDR1 SNHLY and CDR2 FYNNEI. Written as DNA, the CDR3 is TGTGCCAGCCGACAGCCCGAAGGCTACGAGCAGTACTTC. It is translated as CASRQPEGYEQYF. Full variable domain (missing parts from reference TRBV2 and TRBJ2-7): EPEVTQTPSHQVTQMGQEVILRCVPISNHLYFYWYRQILGQKVEFLVSFYNNEISEKSEIFDDQFSVERPDGSNFTLKIRSTKLEDSAMYFCASRQPEGYEQYFGPGTRLTVT.

This clonotype is deemed large. This chain uses TRBV11-3 with TRBJ2-7; perhaps TRBD1 as D (5 bases). V lost 4 bases and J lost 6, with 16 bases in between. The germline V gene encodes CDR1 SGHNT and CDR2 YENEEA. The CDR3 sequence is 14 residues long. CDR3 sequence (DNA): TGTGCCAGCAGCTCCCCTGGGCGTCAGGGCGAGCAGTACTTC. Protein: CASSSPGRQGEQYF.

By proportion, this clonotype is medium-sized. This chain joins TRBV28 and TRBJ2-5; 9 bases align to TRBD1. The germline gives CDR1 MDHEN, CDR2 SYDVKM. The CDR3 is 15 residues long. After removal of 4 bases from V and 5 bases from J, the junction contained 8 bases not matched to a gene. The CDR3 DNA follows: TGTGCCAGCAGTTCACAGGGGGCCGGACGGGAGACCCAGTACTTC. Its translation: CASSSQGAGRETQYF.

Sample share makes this clonotype medium-sized (0.01 to 0.1%). The V call is TRBV6-2 or TRBV6-3, the J call TRBJ2-1; D gene ambiguous. The CDR3 sequence is 12 residues long. V lost 6 bases to trimming and J lost 5 bases, with 8 bases between them. CDR1 is MNHEY, CDR2 SVGEGT, per germline. The CDR3 region has the DNA TGTGCCAGCAGCTCCACCCACAATGAGCAGTTCTTC. As protein: CASSSTHNEQFF.

This clonotype is judged medium-sized. This chain uses TRBV11-2 with TRBJ2-3; D not certain. Deletions cut 4 bases from V and 1 base from J, with 12 bases between. Germline-derived CDR1 and CDR2 are SGHAT and FQNNGV. This CDR3 comprises 15 residues. CDR3 region: CASSSIGLGTDTQYF. CDR3 in DNA: TGTGCCAGCAGCTCAATCGGGCTTGGCACAGATACGCAGTATTTT.